The present entry profiles one T cell receptor beta chain with its context. This clone was recorded only once. Its antigen is currently not known. Base qualities are not provided; no much larger clone lies one nucleotide away. This specimen comes from a study of cytomegalovirus exposure and HLA in healthy donors (dated by TCRdb to about 2017). Looking at the study overall: An earlier analysis of 587 of the donors reported approximately 290 Gb of sequence data and approximately 110 million unique TCR beta sequences from about 179 million T cells. Rather than using new phenotypic data, the later analysis identified candidate immune exposures from TCR beta sequences and from how often those sequences occurred across donors. Among the roughly 400 genotyped donors, around 81% belonged to the genetic ancestry cluster associated with self-reported Caucasian donors. Using immunosequencing, the study profiled T cell repertoires from about 650 subjects and related those repertoires to cytomegalovirus serostatus. Roughly 5 DR-DQ haplotypes were treated as single units for association and clustering because of strong linkage in the cohort. In a later analysis, previously published TCR beta repertoires from about 670 donors were re-analyzed and high-resolution HLA genotyping was added so that TCR occurrence patterns could be studied. Class I and class II HLA loci were covered by the typing at four-digit resolution. The study aimed to test whether cataloging public T cell receptors could reveal signatures of past pathogen exposure. Every repertoire in the discovery cohort had been generated on one and the same sequencing platform. Typing coverage differed by locus: A, B, C, DRB1 and DQB1 were typed in about 629-630 donors, DQA1 in approximately 520, DPA1 in 600 to 610, and DPB1 in around 490. To predict cytomegalovirus infection status, the study brought together high-throughput TCR immunosequencing, statistical association of individual TCRs with disease status, and machine learning. An earlier analysis of some 500 of the donors applied high-throughput TCR beta sequencing to assess whether each TCR beta V gene segment acted as functional or pseudogenic. Besides the first cohort of about 730 subjects, a separate validation cohort made up of 120 different subjects was used. Among about 400 genotyped donors of the cohort, an average of approximately 200,000 unique TCR beta nucleotide sequences was sequenced per donor, of which about 18% were non-productive. An early release covering roughly 580 HLA-typed donors comprised approximately 290 gigabases of sequencing data and roughly 85 million unique TCR sequences. A later genetic analysis took genome-wide SNP genotypes for about 65% of the 666 donors and used that subset as a discovery cohort. Donor age, sex, ethnicity and CMV serostatus were collected together with the repertoire data. Findings and caveats that apply to the study as a whole: Sequencing depth was assumed to be roughly uniform across donors in the presence/absence analyses, though that assumption may not hold. Broadly in line with IMGT annotations, most TCR beta V segments showed up in productive rearrangements about 90% or about 30% of the time in an earlier analysis of some 590 of the donors. The study gave a list of about 150 TCR beta chains associated with cytomegalovirus. In both the original and validation cohorts, the classifier was reported to diagnose cytomegalovirus status with high specificity and sensitivity. According to a later analysis, parvovirus B19, influenza, CMV and Epstein-Barr virus appeared linked to several top co-occurrence clusters. Because counts were too low, about 18 rarely observed V segments, including chromosome 9 orphons, were left out of the earlier analysis of some 640 of the donors. A later analysis associated around 16,000 TCR beta sequences with specific HLA alleles at a false discovery rate of 0.05. Only TCR beta chains were sequenced in this cohort, and the absence of alpha or paired-chain data limited detectable features. Linkage disequilibrium might explain the correlated functional status among segregating V segments, but an unknown experimental factor could not be ruled out. A group of highly shared sequence variants was considered likely to be a technical artifact of the sequencing pipeline. Across donors, most TCR sequences were observed very rarely, whereas some public TCRs were present in many individuals. A further reported finding was that TCR beta sequences accurately predicted the HLA-A and HLA-B alleles for most subjects in the first cohort. According to a later analysis, most CMV-associated TCR beta chains appeared to be HLA-restricted, and the HLA associations seemed to be driven largely by CMV exposure. In a later analysis, TCR association rates were found to vary across HLA loci, with the most associated TCRs seen for DRB1 alleles and the fewest for HLA-C alleles. Compared with the approximately 670-donor mean, donors in an Asian-associated ancestry cluster had fewer N-insertions in productive TCRs, according to a later genetic analysis. V-gene and J-gene trimming of TCR beta chains was associated with a missense DCLRE1C variant in a later genetic analysis, and the association was replicated in an independent cohort. Because some donors lacked HLA typing at each locus, the association tests relied only on the typed subset. A few of the identified cytomegalovirus-associated TCR beta chains were confirmed in vitro to be specific for cytomegalovirus antigens. For the cohort, immune exposure information was limited to CMV serostatus. The 87-base-pair reads could not distinguish some IMGT-functional V segments, including TRBV6-2 and TRBV6-3, so those segments were excluded. Compared with equally common non-associated chains, HLA-associated TCR beta chains in a later analysis were more clonally expanded and had lower generation probabilities. When HLA alleles, especially DR and DQ, strongly co-occurred, TCR associations were difficult to assign to individual alleles. The authors suggested that the approach could potentially be generalized to other disease states and immunological phenotypes.

The cohort was made up of about 610 healthy bone marrow donors. At the time of sampling, all cohort members were nominally healthy, though unrecorded immune exposures were likely present. The donor was CMV seronegative and was included in the group of a few hundred seronegative cohort members. Every donor gave a peripheral blood sample, and the peripheral blood mononuclear cells from that sample were used for TCR beta sequencing. The Qiagen DNeasy Blood Extraction Kit was used to extract genomic DNA from the blood cell samples. Library construction relied on the immunoSEQ multiplex PCR assay. For the multiplex PCR, a mixture combining 60 forward primers for TCR Vbeta segments and 13 reverse primers for TCR Jbeta segments was used. Amplification of the CDR3 region of rearranged TCR beta genes was performed with a multiplex PCR assay on genomic DNA. The Illumina HiSeq System was used to sequence the amplified TCR beta libraries as 87-base-pair reads. In the source study's methods: In a later analysis, 77 million or so unique TCR beta chains were counted across the approximately 620 repertoires, and roughly 11 million of these chains were shared by at least two donors. Raw reads were error-corrected and collapsed into unique sequences by a nearest-neighbor algorithm in which closely related sequences were merged to remove PCR and sequencing errors. CDR3 sequences were aligned to IMGT reference sequences to assign V, D and J gene segments. For a sequence to be retained, a match of at least six nucleotides to both a V gene segment and a J gene segment was required. Rearrangements were called productive when the CDR3 lacked stop codons and stayed in frame with V and J; all others were non-productive. Following IMGT convention, CDR3 was defined as the stretch from the second conserved V-encoded cysteine to the conserved J-encoded phenylalanine. In an earlier analysis of more than 550 of the donors, sequences lacking an unambiguous match to a single V gene segment were excluded. In an earlier analysis of several hundred of the donors, a V segment was called functional when productive rearrangements were above 56.7%, and segregating when the standard deviation between donors exceeded 5%. A statistical classification framework was built for diagnosing cytomegalovirus status from the catalog of TCR beta chain sequences. In a later analysis, V and J genes were assigned by comparing TCR nucleotide sequences against IMGT/GENE-DB human TR gene sequences. A later analysis assigned CDR3 sequences and most-parsimonious VDJ recombination scenarios with the TCRdist pipeline. In a later analysis, every TCR beta chain was defined by the combination of its CDR3 amino acid sequence and its V-gene family, and reads without a unique V-gene family were dropped. In a later analysis, nearly 600 highly shared, low-generation-probability nucleotide sequences were removed to address suspected cross-contamination and a sequencing artifact. In a later analysis, a clonal expansion index was calculated for each public chain from normalized within-repertoire ranks of inferred template counts. In a later analysis, generation probabilities were computed using a VDJ recombination model fitted to out-of-frame rearrangements, and the results were checked against IGoR. Hypergeometric tests were used in a later analysis to score TCR-TCR, TCR-HLA and TCR-CMV co-occurrence, with a repertoire-size bias correction applied to the TCR pairs. In a later analysis, false discovery rates were estimated by permuting HLA or CMV assignments 20 times. In a later analysis, co-occurring TCRs were grouped with DBSCAN, and TCRdist sequence similarity was added when clustering was performed within HLA-allele-positive subsets. Repertoires with fewer than 30,000 or more than 120,000 public chains were left out of co-occurrence clustering, as were about 5 repertoires with anomalous nucleotide sharing. TCRdb holds this immuneACCESS table with in-frame rearrangements only. Some clones are missing; in checked studies, unresolved V genes explain under half, and the rest has no known cause. Clone size and the V and J calls come from that table; the DNA yielded D and trimming. This sample comprises more than 80,000 clones, under 80% of them detected only once. Of the sample, 4.2% is held by the ten largest clones.

The CDR3 contains 13 residues, cysteine and phenylalanine counted. Kept here is only the CDR3 DNA, which spans 39 bases and is read in frame from base 1. The germline V gene (reference sequence) specifies PRHDT as CDR1 and FYEKMQ as CDR2. The receptor comes from a man aged 60-69 years in good health and CMV-seronegative. Recombination joined TRBV13 with TRBJ2-5; TRBD1 matches 8 bases in the middle. The J call is in doubt because the DNA end fits TRBJ2-7 better. Material: PBMCs. The CDR3 in this case is CASSGQGHYEQYF. The DNA reads TGTGCCAGCAGCGGACAGGGCCACTACGAGCAGTACTTC.